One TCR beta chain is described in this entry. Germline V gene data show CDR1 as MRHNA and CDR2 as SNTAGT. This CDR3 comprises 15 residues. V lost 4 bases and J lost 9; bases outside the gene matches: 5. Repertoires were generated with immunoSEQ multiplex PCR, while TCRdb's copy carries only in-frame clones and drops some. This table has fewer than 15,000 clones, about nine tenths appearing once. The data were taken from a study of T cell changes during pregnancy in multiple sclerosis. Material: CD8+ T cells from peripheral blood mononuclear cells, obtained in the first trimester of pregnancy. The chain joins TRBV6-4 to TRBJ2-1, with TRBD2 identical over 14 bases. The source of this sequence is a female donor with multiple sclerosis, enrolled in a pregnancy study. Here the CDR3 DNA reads TGTGCCAGCAGTGGACTAGCGGGGGGGCCTGGTGAGCAGTTCTTC. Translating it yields CASSGLAGGPGEQFF.